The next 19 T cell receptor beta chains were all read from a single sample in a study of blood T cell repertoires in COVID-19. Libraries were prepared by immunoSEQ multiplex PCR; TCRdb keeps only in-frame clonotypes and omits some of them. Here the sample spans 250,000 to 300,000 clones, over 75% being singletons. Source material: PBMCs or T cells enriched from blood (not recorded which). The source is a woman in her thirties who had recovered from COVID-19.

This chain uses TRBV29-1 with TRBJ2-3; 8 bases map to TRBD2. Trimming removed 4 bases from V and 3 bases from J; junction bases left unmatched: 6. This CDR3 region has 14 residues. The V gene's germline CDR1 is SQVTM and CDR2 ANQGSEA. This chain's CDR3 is CSVATGTRTDTQYF. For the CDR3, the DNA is TGCAGCGTTGCTACCGGGACTAGAACAGATACGCAGTATTTT.

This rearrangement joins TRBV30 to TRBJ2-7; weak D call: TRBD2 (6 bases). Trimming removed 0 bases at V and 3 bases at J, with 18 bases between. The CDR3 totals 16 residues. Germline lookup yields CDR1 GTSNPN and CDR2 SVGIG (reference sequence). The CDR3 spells CAWSVKLGAGSYEQYF. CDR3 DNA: TGTGCCTGGAGTGTAAAGTTAGGGGCGGGGAGCTACGAGCAGTACTTC.

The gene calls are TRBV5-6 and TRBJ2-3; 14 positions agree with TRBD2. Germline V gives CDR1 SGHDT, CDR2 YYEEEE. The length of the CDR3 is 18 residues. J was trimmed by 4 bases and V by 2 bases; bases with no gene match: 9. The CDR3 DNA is TGTGCCAGCAGCTTTAAAGCGGGACTAGCGGGAGTTCCAGATACGCAGTATTTT. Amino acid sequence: CASSFKAGLAGVPDTQYF.

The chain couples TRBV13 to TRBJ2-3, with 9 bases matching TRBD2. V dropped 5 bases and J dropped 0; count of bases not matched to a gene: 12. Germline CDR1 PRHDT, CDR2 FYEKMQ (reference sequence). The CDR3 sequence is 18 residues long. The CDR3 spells CASSLHDGLAGSTDTQYF. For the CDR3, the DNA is TGTGCCAGCAGCCTACACGACGGGCTAGCGGGGAGCACAGATACGCAGTATTTT.

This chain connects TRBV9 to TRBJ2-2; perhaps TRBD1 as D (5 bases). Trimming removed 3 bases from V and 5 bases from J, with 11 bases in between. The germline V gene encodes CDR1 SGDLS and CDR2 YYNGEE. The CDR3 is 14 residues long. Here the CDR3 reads CASSGQGGTGELFF. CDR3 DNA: TGTGCCAGCAGCGGGCAGGGTGGTACCGGGGAGCTGTTTTTT.

CDR3 DNA: TGTGCCAGCAGTGAAAGCCGGGGGGCATTCTACGAGCAGTACTTC. Translated, it gives CASSESRGAFYEQYF. The chain carries TRBV2 and TRBJ2-7, with a possible D match to TRBD2 (7 bases). Between the trimmed V and J ends, which lost 2 bases and 3 bases, there was a span of 14 bases. This CDR3 comprises 15 residues. The germline CDR1 and CDR2 sequences are SNHLY and FYNNEI.

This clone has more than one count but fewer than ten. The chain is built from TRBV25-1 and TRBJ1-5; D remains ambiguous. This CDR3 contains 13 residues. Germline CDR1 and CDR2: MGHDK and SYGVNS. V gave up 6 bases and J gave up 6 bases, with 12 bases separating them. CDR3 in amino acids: CASRLGEGQPQHF. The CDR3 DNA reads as TGTGCCAGCAGGCTGGGAGAAGGTCAGCCCCAGCATTTT.

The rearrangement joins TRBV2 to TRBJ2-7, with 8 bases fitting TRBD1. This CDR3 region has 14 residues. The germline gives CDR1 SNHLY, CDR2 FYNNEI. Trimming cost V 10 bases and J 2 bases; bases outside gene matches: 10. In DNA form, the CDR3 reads TGTGCCAACACTAAAAGGACAGGGACCTACGAGCAGTACTTC. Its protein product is CANTKRTGTYEQYF. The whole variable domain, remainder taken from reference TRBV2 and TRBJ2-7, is EPEVTQTPSHQVTQMGQEVILRCVPISNHLYFYWYRQILGQKVEFLVSFYNNEISEKSEIFDDQFSVERPDGSNFTLKIRSTKLEDSAMYFCANTKRTGTYEQYFGPGTRLTVT.

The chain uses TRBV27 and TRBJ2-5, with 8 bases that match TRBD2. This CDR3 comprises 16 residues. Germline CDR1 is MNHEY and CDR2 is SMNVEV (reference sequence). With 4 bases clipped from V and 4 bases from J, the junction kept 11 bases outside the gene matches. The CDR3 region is CASSSPSGGLGETQYF. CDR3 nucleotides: TGTGCCAGCAGTTCCCCTTCGGGGGGGCTGGGAGAGACCCAGTACTTC.

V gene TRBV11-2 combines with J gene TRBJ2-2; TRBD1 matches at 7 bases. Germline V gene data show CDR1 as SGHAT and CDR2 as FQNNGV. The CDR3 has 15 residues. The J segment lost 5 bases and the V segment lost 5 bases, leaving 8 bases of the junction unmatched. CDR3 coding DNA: TGTGCCAGCAGCGAACCGACAGGGTGGACCGGGGAGCTGTTTTTT. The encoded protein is CASSEPTGWTGELFF.

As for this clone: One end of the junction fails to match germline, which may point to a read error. CDR3 in amino acids: CASSRHTSGGTDEQFF. The DNA for the CDR3 is TGTGCTAGCAGTCGCCATACTAGCGGGGGAACGGATGAGCAGTTCTTC. This chain connects TRBV7-7 to TRBJ2-1; 11 bases line up with TRBD2. The germline CDR1 and CDR2 sequences are SSHAT and FNYEAQ (reference sequence). The CDR3 loop spans 16 amino acids.

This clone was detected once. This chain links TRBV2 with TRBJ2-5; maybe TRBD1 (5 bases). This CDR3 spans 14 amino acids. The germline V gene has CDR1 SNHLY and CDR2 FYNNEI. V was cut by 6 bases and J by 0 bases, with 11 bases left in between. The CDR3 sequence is CASSRAGYQETQYF. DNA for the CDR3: TGTGCCAGCAGCAGGGCCGGGTACCAAGAGACCCAGTACTTC. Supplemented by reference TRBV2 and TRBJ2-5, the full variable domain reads EPEVTQTPSHQVTQMGQEVILRCVPISNHLYFYWYRQILGQKVEFLVSFYNNEISEKSEIFDDQFSVERPDGSNFTLKIRSTKLEDSAMYFCASSRAGYQETQYFGPGTRLLVL.

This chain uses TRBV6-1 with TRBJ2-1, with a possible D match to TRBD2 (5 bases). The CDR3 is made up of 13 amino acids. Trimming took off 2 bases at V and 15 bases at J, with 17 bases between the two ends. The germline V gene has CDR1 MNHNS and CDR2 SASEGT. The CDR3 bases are TGTGCCAGCAGTGAACCTCCGACTACCCTGGGGTTCTTC. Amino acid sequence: CASSEPPTTLGFF.

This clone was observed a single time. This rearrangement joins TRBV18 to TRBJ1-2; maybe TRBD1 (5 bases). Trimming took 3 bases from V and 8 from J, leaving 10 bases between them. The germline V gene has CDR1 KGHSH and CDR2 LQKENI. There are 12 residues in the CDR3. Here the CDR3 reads CASSPTREGYTF. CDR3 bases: TGTGCCAGCTCACCTACCAGGGAAGGCTACACCTTC.

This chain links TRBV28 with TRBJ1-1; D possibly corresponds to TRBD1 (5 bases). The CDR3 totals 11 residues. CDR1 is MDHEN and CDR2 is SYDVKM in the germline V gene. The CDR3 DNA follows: TGTGCGGCGACAGTGAACACTGAAGCTTTCTTT. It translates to CAATVNTEAFF.

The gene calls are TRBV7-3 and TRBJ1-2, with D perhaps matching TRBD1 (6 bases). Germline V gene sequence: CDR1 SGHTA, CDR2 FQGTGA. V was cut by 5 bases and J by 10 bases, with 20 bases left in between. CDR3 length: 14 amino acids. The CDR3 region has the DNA TGTGCCAGCAGCCAAAGGGGGGGCGAACTGTCCTACACCTTC. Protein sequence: CASSQRGGELSYTF.

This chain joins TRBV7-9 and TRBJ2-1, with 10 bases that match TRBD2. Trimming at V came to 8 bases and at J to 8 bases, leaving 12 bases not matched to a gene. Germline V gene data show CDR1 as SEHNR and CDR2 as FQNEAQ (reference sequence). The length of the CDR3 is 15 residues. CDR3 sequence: CASGTLAGVTDEQFF. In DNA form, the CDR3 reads TGTGCCAGCGGTACTCTAGCGGGAGTTACCGATGAGCAGTTCTTC.

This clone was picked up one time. The CDR3 DNA reads TGTGCCAGCAGCTTTTGGGGGGGGGCCACAGATACGCAGTATTTT. As protein: CASSFWGGATDTQYF. The chain is built from TRBV7-2 and TRBJ2-3, with a weak D call TRBD2 (7 bases). The CDR3 is 15 residues long. CDR1 is SGHTA and CDR2 is FQGNSA in the germline V gene. Trimming took off 3 bases at V and 2 bases at J, with 12 bases between the two ends.

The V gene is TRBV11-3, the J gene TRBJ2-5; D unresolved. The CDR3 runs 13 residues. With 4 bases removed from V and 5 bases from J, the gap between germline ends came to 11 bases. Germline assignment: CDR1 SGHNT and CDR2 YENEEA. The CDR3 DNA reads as TGTGCCAGCAGCTCCCTAGACCGGGAGACCCAGTACTTC. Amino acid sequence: CASSSLDRETQYF.